This note documents a single T cell receptor (beta chain) sequence. This sequence may be a read error, since a much larger clone differs from it by one base. This sample was taken from a study of Graves' ophthalmopathy and Graves' hyperthyroidism. Germline CDR1 and CDR2: SEHNR and FQNEAQ (reference sequence). This CDR3 has 14 residues. Each donor who had ophthalmopathy showed moderate-to-severe activity, a CAS of ≥3, a NOSPECS of ≥4, and a duration under 3 months. Amplification targeted the TCR beta CDR3 regions, with RNA transcripts as the source material. Following a first-round RT-PCR that used HTBI primers, a second-round multiplex PCR was carried out. TCRdb reprocessed the multiplex PCR reads with MiXCR, giving one entry per CDR3 protein. The sample holds 500,000 to 800,000 distinct CDR3 sequences, about 41% seen once.

This TCR came from an adult man with Graves' ophthalmopathy. The rearrangement joins TRBV7-9 to TRBJ1-1; D is uncertain. Sequencing was carried out using peripheral blood. This chain's CDR3 is CASSFSAGNTEAIF. In DNA form, the CDR3 reads TGTGCCAGCAGCTTTTCGGCCGGGAACACTGAAGCTATCTTT.